This TCR beta chain was captured in a study of human T cells and chemical hapten exposure. Individual cDNA molecules received unique molecular identifiers in the library. Methods used by the authors: Sample TCR counts, which ranged from 23,224 to 690,600, had a median of about 100,000. One entry per CDR3 protein results from TCRdb running MiXCR on the RACE reads. The V and J calls come from TCRdb's annotation, not from the publication. The sample includes 180,000 or so distinct CDR3 sequences, more than 12% seen only once; the top ten take about 1.7%. Looked up from germline, CDR1 is MNHEY and CDR2 is SMNVEV (reference sequence). This CDR3 comprises 15 residues. V gave up 1 base and J gave up 1 base, with 9 bases separating them. Time point given: patch test 1, 2 weeks after DPC sensitization. Described treatment: therapeutic diphenylcyclopropenone sensitization with weekly scalp DPC. This clonotype was observed a few times.

This sequence joins TRBV27 and TRBJ2-3; D remains unclear. Source: whole blood, taken in connection with sensitization to the hapten diphenylcyclopropenone (DPC). The sequence was collected from a woman younger than 45 with alopecia areata. Some clones in this sample may be carry-over from other donors' samples. The CDR3 region is CASSLFFTGTDTQYF. CDR3 bases: TGTGCCAGCAGTTTATTTTTCACGGGCACAGATACGCAGTATTTT.